Each of the 24 T cell receptor beta chains below was sequenced from the same sample in a study of cytomegalovirus exposure and HLA in healthy donors. Researchers ran the PCR with 60 Vbeta and 13 Jbeta primers. Profiled with immunoSEQ multiplex PCR; TCRdb holds only in-frame clones, not every one. The repertoire includes 100,000 to 150,000 clones, around 8.5% of them detected once, and about 5.5% sits in the top ten. Sequenced material: PBMCs. The receptors come from a man aged 35 to 55 in good health and CMV-seronegative.

This clone appeared a few times. The V gene is TRBV19, the J gene TRBJ1-1; D is perhaps TRBD1 (5 bases). Germline CDR1 is LNHDA and CDR2 is SQIVND (reference sequence). The V end lost 7 bases, the J end lost 2 bases, and 11 bases lay between the germline ends. The CDR3 is 13 residues long. The CDR3 nucleotides read TGTGCCAGTAAGGTAACAGGAAACACTGAAGCTTTCTTT. It translates to CASKVTGNTEAFF.

The chain is built from TRBV11-2 and TRBJ2-3; 7 bases are a match to TRBD2. The CDR3 runs 15 residues. J gave up 3 bases and V 3 bases, and 6 bases lay outside the gene matches. The V gene's germline CDR1 is SGHAT and CDR2 FQNNGV. As DNA, the CDR3 is TGTGCCAGCAGCTTCTGGGGGGGGGAGACAGATACGCAGTATTTT. Translated, it gives CASSFWGGETDTQYF. Variable domain in full (rest from reference TRBV11-2 and TRBJ2-3): EAGVAQSPRYKIIEKRQSVAFWCNPISGHATLYWYQQILGQGPKLLIQFQNNGVVDDSQLPKDRFSAERLKGVDSTLKIQPAKLEDSAVYLCASSFWGGETDTQYFGPGTRLTVL.

This clone was detected a few times. V and J are TRBV4-3 and TRBJ2-2; possible D gene TRBD1, 5 bases. Germline lookup yields CDR1 LGHNA and CDR2 YSLEER. The V and J ends lost 4 bases and 1 base respectively, with 16 bases between them. This CDR3 spans 17 amino acids. The CDR3 loop reads CASSLTRALGNTGELFF. Written as DNA, the CDR3 is TGCGCCAGCAGCCTTACCAGGGCCCTAGGGAACACCGGGGAGCTGTTTTTT.

This clone turned up a few times. This chain's CDR3 is CASSLDRVHEQYF. For the CDR3, the DNA is TGTGCCAGCAGTTTGGACAGGGTCCACGAGCAGTACTTC. The V call is TRBV27, the J call TRBJ2-7, with TRBD1 matching 8 bases. Germline CDR1 is MNHEY and CDR2 is SMNVEV (reference sequence). There are 13 residues in the CDR3. Trimming cost V 3 bases and J 5 bases; bases outside gene matches: 3.

V is TRBV2 and J is TRBJ1-5; D gene unclear. This CDR3 contains 16 residues. CDR1 and CDR2 from the germline V gene are SNHLY and FYNNEI. Trimming took 2 bases from V and 4 from J, leaving 15 bases between them. CDR3 protein: CASSEIVGGRNQPQHF. The CDR3 DNA follows: TGTGCCAGCAGTGAAATTGTAGGAGGTCGGAATCAGCCCCAGCATTTT.

V usage is TRBV5-1 and J usage is TRBJ2-5; 7 bases agree with TRBD2. The junction had 7 bases not matched to a gene; V was cut back by 3 bases and J by 2 bases. This CDR3 spans 15 amino acids. Germline CDR1 and CDR2: SGHRS and YFSETQ. CDR3 amino acids: CASSSSVGGQETQYF. CDR3 bases: TGCGCCAGCAGCTCCTCGGTCGGGGGGCAAGAGACCCAGTACTTC.

This clone has only a few counts. The CDR3 DNA reads as TGTGCCAGCACCCCGGGAGGCGCTGGGGCCAACGTCCTGACTTTC. Encoded protein: CASTPGGAGANVLTF. V gene TRBV28 combines with J gene TRBJ2-6; TRBD2 aligns across 7 bases. J was trimmed by 2 bases and V by 7 bases; bases with no gene match: 5. CDR3 length equals 15 residues. The germline CDR1 and CDR2 sequences are MDHEN and SYDVKM.

This clone was observed a handful of times. V and J are TRBV2 and TRBJ2-5; weak D call: TRBD2 (6 bases). V was pared by 4 bases and J by 0 bases, with 9 bases between. The CDR3 is 14 residues long. Germline V gene data show CDR1 as SNHLY and CDR2 as FYNNEI. DNA for the CDR3: TGTGCCAGCAGTGTGGGACTGAACCAAGAGACCCAGTACTTC. It specifies CASSVGLNQETQYF. Complete variable domain (other parts from reference TRBV2 and TRBJ2-5): EPEVTQTPSHQVTQMGQEVILRCVPISNHLYFYWYRQILGQKVEFLVSFYNNEISEKSEIFDDQFSVERPDGSNFTLKIRSTKLEDSAMYFCASSVGLNQETQYFGPGTRLLVL.

This clone was recorded a few times. The chain employs TRBV4-2 and TRBJ2-3, with 8 nucleotides matching TRBD2. CDR1 is LGHNA and CDR2 is YNFKEQ in the germline V gene. This CDR3 has 16 amino acids. V shed 0 bases, J shed 1 base, and the junction held 3 bases outside the gene matches. The CDR3 loop reads CASSQEKTSGTDTQYF. Written as DNA, the CDR3 is TGTGCCAGCAGCCAAGAAAAGACTAGCGGCACAGATACGCAGTATTTT.

This clone was counted only a few times. The chain uses TRBV7-3 and TRBJ2-2; 9 bases align to TRBD1. Germline CDR1 reads SGHTA; CDR2 reads FQGTGA. V lost 2 bases, J lost 2 bases, and 9 bases stayed unmatched. The CDR3 is 18 amino acids. The CDR3 here is CASSLAGDRGVNTGELFF. The CDR3 nucleotides read TGTGCCAGCAGCTTAGCGGGAGACAGGGGGGTTAACACCGGGGAGCTGTTTTTT.

This chain links TRBV7-6 with TRBJ2-7; 9 nucleotides align to TRBD1. CDR3 length equals 14 residues. V shed 3 bases and J 4 bases; nucleotides not matched to a gene: 4. Germline V lookup: CDR1 SGHVS, CDR2 FNYEAQ. The CDR3 region is CASSFAQGAYEQYF. Written as DNA, the CDR3 is TGTGCCAGCAGCTTCGCACAGGGGGCTTACGAGCAGTACTTC.

V and J are TRBV4-1 and TRBJ2-7; a possible D gene is TRBD2 (6 bases). The V and J ends lost 4 bases and 3 bases respectively, with 10 bases between them. This CDR3 region has 13 residues. Germline CDR1 is MGHRA and CDR2 is YSYEKL. CDR3 nucleotides: TGCGCCAGCAGCCTACCCGGGGGCTACGAGCAGTACTTC. Its protein product is CASSLPGGYEQYF.

The V gene is TRBV11-2, the J gene TRBJ2-3, with D tentatively TRBD2 (5 bases). CDR1 SGHAT and CDR2 FQNNGV come from the germline V gene. Deletions cut 7 bases from V and 2 bases from J, with 16 bases between. The CDR3 extends over 15 amino acids. CDR3 sequence reads: CASTRLSSDTDTQYF. In DNA, the CDR3 is TGTGCCAGCACTCGACTATCCAGCGACACAGATACGCAGTATTTT.

This clone occurred a few times. The CDR3 region is CASSYTHENTEAFF. CDR3 nucleotides: TGTGCCAGCAGTTACACTCACGAGAACACTGAAGCTTTCTTT. This chain uses TRBV6-5 with TRBJ1-1, with D uncertain. CDR3 length: 14 amino acids. Per germline, CDR1 MNHEY and CDR2 SVGAGI. V lost 2 bases to trimming and J lost 1 base, with 8 bases between them.

This clone was detected only a few times. The chain carries TRBV9 and TRBJ1-2; weak D call: TRBD1 (6 bases). This CDR3 region has 14 residues. Germline assignment: CDR1 SGDLS and CDR2 YYNGEE. V shed 3 bases and J shed 8 bases, with 17 bases lying between them. The CDR3 reads CASSDLQGMEGYTF. In DNA form, the CDR3 reads TGTGCCAGCAGCGACCTACAGGGCATGGAGGGCTACACCTTC.

V usage is TRBV4-2 and J usage is TRBJ2-4; 9 bases are shared with TRBD2. Trimming removed 5 bases from V and 7 bases from J; junction bases left unmatched: 6. Germline assignment: CDR1 LGHNA and CDR2 YNFKEQ. The CDR3 totals 14 residues. CDR3 in amino acids: CASSERGGENIQYF. In DNA, the CDR3 is TGTGCCAGCAGCGAACGCGGGGGGGAGAACATTCAGTACTTC.

This clone has more than one count but fewer than ten. The chain links TRBV6-5 to TRBJ1-6, with TRBD1 identical over 8 bases. There are 15 residues in the CDR3. Looked up from germline, CDR1 is MNHEY and CDR2 is SVGAGI. V lost 6 bases and J lost 8; bases outside the gene matches: 9. The CDR3 nucleotides read TGTGCCAGCAGCCCGGTGACAGGGGTGGATTCACCCCTCCACTTT. This gives the protein CASSPVTGVDSPLHF.

This clone was seen more than once but under ten times. Sequence at one end of the junction differs from germline and may be a read error. The V gene is TRBV6-1, the J gene TRBJ1-4; D is possibly TRBD1 (6 bases). The CDR3 spans 14 residues. Germline assignment: CDR1 MNHNS and CDR2 SASEGT. CDR3 loop: CASSEARTAEKLFF. The CDR3 nucleotides read TGTGCCAGCAGCGAAGCCAGGACAGCTGAAAAACTGTTTTTT.

This clone has just a few counts. In nucleotides, the CDR3 is TGTGCCAGCCACGGTGCCTACGAGCAGTACTTC. As protein: CASHGAYEQYF. The chain is built from TRBV25-1 and TRBJ2-7; no definite D call. CDR3 length equals 11 residues. Germline CDR1 MGHDK, CDR2 SYGVNS. V was shortened by 8 bases and J by 2 bases, with 7 bases between the two germline ends.

The chain is built from TRBV2 and TRBJ2-5, with 7 bases lining up with TRBD1. The CDR3 spans 15 residues. V was clipped by 8 bases and J by 5 bases; unmatched bases: 14. CDR1 is SNHLY and CDR2 is FYNNEI in the germline V gene. The CDR3 nucleotides read TGTGCCAGCGGGCTCCCGCAGGGGGTATCTGAGACCCAGTACTTC. Its translation: CASGLPQGVSETQYF.

V is TRBV13 and J is TRBJ2-1; 8 bases line up with TRBD1. The V and J ends lost 6 bases and 8 bases, in that order; junction bases with no gene match: 15. The CDR3 covers 16 residues. Germline V gives CDR1 PRHDT, CDR2 FYEKMQ (reference sequence). Written as DNA, the CDR3 is TGTGCCAGCAGTCCGGGGACAGGATTTAAGGACTATGAGCAGTTCTTC. It specifies CASSPGTGFKDYEQFF. Full variable domain (rest looked up from reference TRBV13 and TRBJ2-1): AAGVIQSPRHLIKEKRETATLKCYPIPRHDTVYWYQQGPGQDPQFLISFYEKMQSDKGSIPDRFSAQQFSDYHSELNMSSLELGDSALYFCASSPGTGFKDYEQFFGPGTRLTVL.

The chain combines TRBV5-1 with TRBJ1-2; 9 nucleotides agree with TRBD1. Germline-derived CDR1 and CDR2 are SGHRS and YFSETQ. J was trimmed by 4 bases and V by 4 bases; bases with no gene match: 8. The CDR3 has 15 amino acids. Written as DNA, the CDR3 is TGCGCCAGCAGCCCTGACAGGGGGTACGGCTATGGCTACACCTTC. Translating gives CASSPDRGYGYGYTF.

This sequence joins TRBV7-3 and TRBJ2-5; the match to TRBD1 covers 8 bases. J lost 5 bases, V lost 5 bases, and 1 base had no gene match. Looked up from germline, CDR1 is SGHTA and CDR2 is FQGTGA. This CDR3 contains 12 residues. In DNA form, the CDR3 reads TGTGCCAGCAGCCGACAGGGGGAGACCCAGTACTTC. Translated, it gives CASSRQGETQYF. Together with reference TRBV7-3 and TRBJ2-5, the CDR3 gives the full variable domain: GAGVSQTPSNKVTEKGKYVELRCDPISGHTALYWYRQSLGQGPEFLIYFQGTGAADDSGLPNDRFFAVRPEGSVSTLKIQRTERGDSAVYLCASSRQGETQYFGPGTRLLVL.

The chain joins TRBV4-3 to TRBJ1-2, with D perhaps TRBD1 (5 bases). Between the trimmed V and J ends, which lost 4 bases and 7 bases, there was a span of 16 bases. The CDR3 covers 14 residues. From germline, CDR1 is LGHNA and CDR2 YSLEER. The CDR3 nucleotides read TGCGCCAGCAGCCCAGGTCAGGGCACCCGTGGCTACACCTTC. This sequence encodes CASSPGQGTRGYTF.